One sample yielded the 32 T cell receptor beta chains listed below, sequenced in a study of blood T cells in healthy people across ages. For the second PCR, which ran for roughly 6 to 12 cycles, a sample-barcoded 5' primer and a J-beta primer mix were used. TCRdb reprocessed the 5' RACE reads with MiXCR, giving one entry per CDR3 protein. The sample has about 380,000 distinct CDR3 sequences, roughly half seen once. Sample: blood. The receptors derive from a man aged 55 to 70 in good health.

The chain recombines TRBV4-2 with TRBJ2-1, with 10 bases lining up with TRBD2. Germline CDR1 LGHNA, CDR2 YNFKEQ. V was pared by 2 bases and J by 6 bases, with 4 bases of the junction left unmatched. CDR3 length: 15 residues. This CDR3 is CASSQSSGGANEQFF. The CDR3 bases are TGTGCCAGCAGCCAATCAAGCGGGGGGGCCAATGAGCAGTTCTTC.

The chain couples TRBV10-3 to TRBJ2-7; D gene ambiguous. Trimming left V 3 bases short and J 0 bases short, with 15 bases between. The CDR3 totals 16 residues. Germline assignment: CDR1 ENHRY and CDR2 SYGVKD. CDR3 DNA sequence: TGTGCCATCAGTGACGTGGACGGTTCTACCTCCTACGAGCAGTACTTC. Its translation is CAISDVDGSTSYEQYF.

The V gene is TRBV9, the J gene TRBJ2-3; TRBD2 matches at 10 bases. Germline V CDR1 and CDR2: SGDLS, YYNGEE. The CDR3 covers 15 residues. The junction had 1 base not matched to a gene; V was cut back by 3 bases and J by 0 bases. The CDR3 nucleotides are TGTGCCAGCAGCGCGACTAGCGGGAGCACAGATACGCAGTATTTT. It yields the protein CASSATSGSTDTQYF. Full variable domain (remainder filled in from reference TRBV9 and TRBJ2-3): DSGVTQTPKHLITATGQRVTLRCSPRSGDLSVYWYQQSLDQGLQFLIQYYNGEERAKGNILERFSAQQFPDLHSELNLSSLELGDSALYFCASSATSGSTDTQYFGPGTRLTVL.

The chain uses TRBV4-2 and TRBJ1-4, with unresolved D. The CDR3 sequence is 16 residues long. CDR1 is LGHNA, CDR2 YNFKEQ, per germline. V lost 0 bases and J lost 5, with 13 bases in between. CDR3 nucleotide sequence: TGTGCCAGCAGCCAAGATCGCGGGTCGGGAAATGAAAAACTGTTTTTT. It encodes CASSQDRGSGNEKLFF.

J is TRBJ2-7 and V is TRBV27; 7 bases match TRBD2. This CDR3 spans 17 amino acids. Germline CDR1 MNHEY, CDR2 SMNVEV (reference sequence). V was pared by 0 bases and J by 3 bases, with 11 bases of the junction left unmatched. CDR3 DNA sequence: TGTGCCAGCAGTTTATCCGCCTCTAGCGGAGGAATCTACGAGCAGTACTTC. This codes for CASSLSASSGGIYEQYF.

The DNA for the CDR3 is TGTGCCAGCAGCCTCGTCGCCGCGGGGGGAACCCAGTACTTC. It translates to CASSLVAAGGTQYF. V gene TRBV25-1 combines with J gene TRBJ2-5; 8 bases agree with TRBD2. The CDR3 consists of 14 residues. V shed 6 bases, J shed 8 bases, and the junction held 11 bases outside the gene matches. Germline assignment: CDR1 MGHDK and CDR2 SYGVNS.

On this clonotype itself: The junction and the germline gene differ at one end; a read error may be behind it. The chain carries TRBV28 and TRBJ2-6; a weak D match, TRBD1 (5 bases). The CDR3 is 17 amino acids. Germline lookup yields CDR1 MDHEN and CDR2 SYDVKM. As DNA, the CDR3 is TGTGCCAGCAGTCTCACCGGGCCTCCCTCTGGGGCCGACGTCCTGACTTTC. It encodes CASSLTGPPSGADVLTF. The complete variable domain, with remaining parts taken from reference TRBV28 and TRBJ2-6, reads DVKVTQSSRYLVKRTGEKVFLECVQDMDHENMFWYRQDPGLGLRLIYFSYDVKMKEKGDIPEGYSVSREKKERFSLILESASTNQTSMYLCASSLTGPPSGADVLTFGAGSRLTVL.

This clonotype was recorded at least ten times. The V and J genes are TRBV2 and TRBJ1-6; 12 bases are shared with TRBD1. After removal of 6 bases from V and 7 bases from J, the junction contained 1 base not matched to a gene. The CDR3 totals 14 residues. CDR1 SNHLY and CDR2 FYNNEI come from the germline V gene. CDR3 sequence: CASRGQGANSPLHF. The CDR3 bases are TGTGCCAGCAGGGGACAGGGGGCGAATTCACCCCTCCACTTT.

The chain recombines TRBV11-2 with TRBJ2-3, with unresolved D. CDR3 length: 15 amino acids. V gave up 7 bases and J gave up 1 base, with 15 bases separating them. CDR1 SGHAT and CDR2 FQNNGV come from the germline V gene. The DNA for the CDR3 is TGTGCCAGCATTTCAAATAGCAGACGCACAGATACGCAGTATTTT. Translated, it gives CASISNSRRTDTQYF.

The J gene is TRBJ1-4, the V gene TRBV7-9; the match to TRBD1 covers 9 bases. Germline loops: CDR1 SEHNR, CDR2 FQNEAQ (reference sequence). The CDR3 extends over 14 amino acids. The V segment lost 3 bases and the J segment 8 bases; nucleotides outside the gene matches: 4. The chain's CDR3 is CASSLIGTGEKLFF. CDR3 coding DNA: TGTGCCAGCAGCTTGATTGGGACAGGGGAAAAACTGTTTTTT.

This clonotype was counted between two and nine times. The rearrangement joins TRBV7-2 to TRBJ2-7; a weak D match, TRBD2 (6 bases). V lost 5 bases and J lost 3, with 14 bases in between. The length of the CDR3 is 14 residues. Looked up from germline, CDR1 is SGHTA and CDR2 is FQGNSA. The CDR3, as DNA: TGTGCCAGCAGCCAAGCTAGCGCCCTCTACGAGCAGTACTTC. Translating gives CASSQASALYEQYF.

The chain has TRBV6-5 and TRBJ2-1; the match to TRBD2 covers 7 bases. The V segment lost 8 bases and the J segment 9 bases; nucleotides outside the gene matches: 4. This CDR3 region has 11 residues. Germline V CDR1 and CDR2: MNHEY, SVGAGI. Written as DNA, the CDR3 is TGTGCCAGCCGGGGGGTGGGTGAGCAGTTCTTC. It translates to CASRGVGEQFF.

The rearrangement joins TRBV2 to TRBJ1-2; TRBD1 agrees at 7 bases. The CDR3 runs 15 residues. CDR1 and CDR2 from the germline V gene are SNHLY and FYNNEI. With V trimmed by 1 base and J by 4 bases, 6 bases remained unmatched. The CDR3 nucleotides read TGTGCCAGCAGTGAAGTCGGACAGGTGCCCTATGGCTACACCTTC. Protein: CASSEVGQVPYGYTF.

This rearrangement joins TRBV25-1 to TRBJ2-3, with TRBD2 matching 9 bases. This CDR3 has 16 amino acids. V gave up 3 bases and J gave up 3 bases; unmatched junction bases: 7. Germline V CDR1 and CDR2: MGHDK, SYGVNS. In nucleotides, the CDR3 is TGTGCCAGCAGTGACCTCTTAGCGGGGGATACAGATACGCAGTATTTT. This gives the protein CASSDLLAGDTDTQYF.

This clonotype was recorded at least ten times. This chain joins TRBV10-3 and TRBJ2-1; 11 positions agree with TRBD2. V lost 11 bases and J lost 0; bases outside the gene matches: 12. The germline V gene encodes CDR1 ENHRY and CDR2 SYGVKD. The CDR3 contains 17 residues. The CDR3 spells CAPTLAGEGDSYNEQFF. CDR3 nucleotides: TGTGCCCCGACACTAGCGGGAGAAGGGGACTCCTACAATGAGCAGTTCTTC.

This sequence joins TRBV29-1 and TRBJ2-3, with TRBD2 identical over 9 bases. The CDR3 runs to 14 residues. J gave up 3 bases and V 3 bases, and 4 bases lay outside the gene matches. CDR1 and CDR2 (germline): SQVTM, ANQGSEA. CDR3 sequence (DNA): TGCAGCGTTGATGTAGCGGGAGTAACAGATACGCAGTATTTT. Its translation is CSVDVAGVTDTQYF.

J is TRBJ1-2 and V is TRBV12-5; possibly TRBD1 for D (5 bases). Germline assignment: CDR1 LGHNT and CDR2 FRNRAP. V lost 1 base and J 9 bases, leaving 9 bases between the germline ends. This CDR3 has 12 amino acids. The CDR3 DNA reads TGTGCTAGTGGTTTGGGGACAATCCGCTACACCTTC. It translates to CASGLGTIRYTF.

This chain links TRBV30 with TRBJ2-7, with a tentative D call TRBD2 (5 bases). The CDR3 runs to 13 residues. CDR1 is GTSNPN, CDR2 SVGIG, per germline (reference sequence). The V and J ends lost 3 bases and 0 bases respectively, with 9 bases between them. In DNA, the CDR3 is TGTGCCTGGAGACTAGGCAGCTCCTACGAGCAGTACTTC. Encoded protein: CAWRLGSSYEQYF.

J is TRBJ2-5 and V is TRBV28; D possibly uses TRBD1 or TRBD2 (5 bases each). Gene TRBJ2-7 matches the end of the DNA better, so the J call may be wrong. Germline CDR1 MDHEN, CDR2 SYDVKM. CDR3 size: 15 residues. The CDR3 protein is CASSPAGTQRYEQYF. CDR3 DNA: TGTGCCAGCTCCCCCGCCGGGACCCAACGCTACGAGCAGTACTTC.

The V gene is TRBV3-1, the J gene TRBJ2-2; the D gene is possibly TRBD2 (5 bases). In germline, CDR1 is LGHDT, CDR2 YNNKEL (reference sequence). This CDR3 spans 15 amino acids. Trimming removed 1 base at V and 3 bases at J, with 9 bases between. CDR3 sequence reads: CASSQGAGHTGELFF. CDR3 DNA sequence: TGTGCCAGCAGCCAAGGGGCGGGCCACACCGGGGAGCTGTTTTTT.

The V call is TRBV6-1, the J call TRBJ2-5; 11 positions agree with TRBD2. Germline V gene sequence: CDR1 MNHNS, CDR2 SASEGT. Germline trimming cut 6 bases from V and 5 bases from J; bases unmatched to any gene: 8. CDR3 length: 15 amino acids. The CDR3 is CASSELAGDGETQYF. CDR3 coding DNA: TGTGCCAGCAGCGAACTAGCGGGAGATGGGGAGACCCAGTACTTC.

The chain has TRBV28 and TRBJ1-2, with TRBD1 matching over 10 bases. Unmatched junction bases numbered 11, after V lost 5 bases and J lost 11 bases. Germline V gives CDR1 MDHEN, CDR2 SYDVKM. This CDR3 is built from 14 residues. CDR3 DNA sequence: TGTGCCAGCAGTCAAAGGACAGGGGGTCTTGTGTACACCTTC. Its translation: CASSQRTGGLVYTF.

The rearrangement links TRBV4-1 to TRBJ2-7; unclear D gene. There are 14 residues in the CDR3. V dropped 3 bases and J dropped 0 bases, with 9 bases sitting between them. The germline gives CDR1 MGHRA, CDR2 YSYEKL. CDR3 residues: CASSQTPSSYEQYF. Written as DNA, the CDR3 is TGCGCCAGCAGCCAGACACCCTCCTCCTACGAGCAGTACTTC.

This clonotype was detected only a few times. The chain recombines TRBV7-2 with TRBJ1-5, with unresolved D. The length of the CDR3 is 12 residues. Per germline, CDR1 SGHTA and CDR2 FQGNSA. The V end lost 4 bases, the J end lost 6 bases, and 7 bases lay between the germline ends. The CDR3 loop reads CASSWSGQPQHF. Written as DNA, the CDR3 is TGTGCCAGCAGCTGGAGCGGTCAGCCCCAGCATTTT.

This clonotype appeared a few times. This rearrangement joins TRBV9 to TRBJ2-4; tentative D call: TRBD2 (5 bases). V was pared by 0 bases and J by 13 bases, with 17 bases between. The CDR3 is 14 residues long. Germline V CDR1 and CDR2: SGDLS, YYNGEE. CDR3 region: CASSVAAGAGEQYF. The CDR3, as DNA: TGTGCCAGCAGCGTAGCTGCGGGCGCCGGGGAGCAGTACTTC. The entire variable domain, with the rest obtained from reference TRBV9 and TRBJ2-4, is as follows: DSGVTQTPKHLITATGQRVTLRCSPRSGDLSVYWYQQSLDQGLQFLIQYYNGEERAKGNILERFSAQQFPDLHSELNLSSLELGDSALYFCASSVAAGAGEQYFGAGTRLSVL.

The rearrangement links TRBV6-2 or TRBV6-3 to TRBJ2-7, with TRBD2 matching 8 bases. This CDR3 has 14 amino acids. Unmatched junction bases numbered 6, after V lost 8 bases and J lost 0 bases. CDR1 is MNHEY and CDR2 is SVGEGT in the germline V gene. As DNA, the CDR3 is TGTGCCAGCCCAACGGGGGGGCACTCCTACGAGCAGTACTTC. It specifies CASPTGGHSYEQYF.

In its sample, this clonotype was seen a few times. The V gene is TRBV23-1, the J gene TRBJ2-3; TRBD1 might be the D (5 bases). TRBV23-1 is an ORF, with its function uncertain. V shed 2 bases and J shed 1 base, with 16 bases lying between them. The CDR3 loop spans 17 amino acids. The CDR3, as DNA: TGCGCCAGCAGTCAACGACAGTCCTTTCCCTGCACAGATACGCAGTATTTT. It translates to CASSQRQSFPCTDTQYF.

The J gene is TRBJ2-5, the V gene TRBV20-1; 12 nucleotides line up with TRBD2. Germline V CDR1 and CDR2: DFQATT, SNEGSKA (reference sequence). The CDR3 runs to 12 residues. CDR3 residues: CRLAGGPNEQYF. The CDR3, as DNA: TGCAGACTAGCGGGGGGTCCCAATGAGCAGTACTTC.

The chain carries TRBV10-2 and TRBJ2-7, with D possibly TRBD1 on 7 matching bases. This CDR3 has 12 residues. V was cut by 10 bases and J by 1 base, with 11 bases left in between. CDR1 WSHSY and CDR2 SAAADI come from the germline V gene. CDR3 sequence reads: CATRGASYEQYF. The CDR3 DNA reads as TGCGCCACCAGGGGGGCTTCCTACGAGCAGTACTTC.

This clonotype was counted a few times. In DNA, the CDR3 is TGCGCCAGCAGACCGTTGGGCCGTGGAACAGCTGGCTCAACCTATGGCTACACCTTC. Translation gives CASRPLGRGTAGSTYGYTF. The chain joins TRBV10-2 to TRBJ1-2, with D hard to call. CDR3 length equals 19 residues. CDR1 is WSHSY and CDR2 is SAAADI in the germline V gene. Trimming removed 6 bases at V and 4 bases at J, with 30 bases between.

This clonotype was seen only a few times. The CDR3 protein is CASSLVGDGRREQYF. The CDR3 nucleotides read TGTGCCAGCAGCTTAGTGGGGGATGGACGTCGCGAGCAGTACTTC. This chain links TRBV7-2 with TRBJ2-7, with D possibly called TRBD1 or TRBD2 (5 bases each). The CDR3 contains 15 residues. V dropped 1 base and J dropped 6 bases, with 16 bases sitting between them. Germline-derived CDR1 and CDR2 are SGHTA and FQGNSA.

This clonotype was seen only a few times. The J gene is TRBJ2-5, the V gene TRBV9; no definite D call. The CDR3 has 12 residues. Germline V CDR1 and CDR2: SGDLS, YYNGEE. Trimming cost V 1 base and J 4 bases, with 5 bases left between them. DNA of the CDR3: TGTGCCAGCAGCGTATATGGAGAGACCCAGTACTTC. Its protein product is CASSVYGETQYF. Drawing the rest from reference TRBV9 and TRBJ2-5, the complete variable domain is DSGVTQTPKHLITATGQRVTLRCSPRSGDLSVYWYQQSLDQGLQFLIQYYNGEERAKGNILERFSAQQFPDLHSELNLSSLELGDSALYFCASSVYGETQYFGPGTRLLVL.